This TCR beta chain was observed in a study of blood T cell repertoires in COVID-19. Overall study: Spain, Italy and the United States supplied samples that represented acute and convalescent COVID-19. T cells, B-cell-depleted T cells, or PBMCs provided the cDNA or gDNA that served as material.

Germline V gives CDR1 SEHNR, CDR2 FQNEAQ (reference sequence). The V gene end was trimmed by 1 base and the J gene end by 5 bases; junction bases not matched to a gene: 7. CDR3 length: 15 amino acids. Original data processing: How many nucleated cells were present was estimated from reference gene primer amplification. Here immunoSEQ multiplex PCR was the method, and the copy in TCRdb shows in-frame clones only, minus some. V and J calls and clone size follow that table, whereas D and trimming were derived from the DNA. The repertoire holds some 190,000 clones, with about three quarters as singletons.

This TCR came from a woman aged 45 to 65 with active or convalescent COVID-19. Sequencing used peripheral blood. The V call is TRBV7-9, the J call TRBJ1-2; 7 positions match TRBD1. This CDR3 reads CASSLGTGGGYGYTF. The CDR3 DNA follows: TGTGCCAGCAGCTTAGGGACAGGAGGGGGTTATGGCTACACCTTC.